This TCR beta chain derives from a study of beta chain features in type 1 diabetes. Study context: There was similarity between patients and healthy donors in age, gender and cell yields.

The study reverse transcribed the entire isolated RNA, so it sequenced expressed TCRB transcripts. About 4 million reads per sample were averaged for naive, central memory and regulatory samples. The method was immunoSEQ multiplex PCR; TCRdb's version includes in-frame clones alone and lacks a portion of them. The sample records around 140,000 clones, around 9% being singletons. The CDR3 is 13 amino acids. CDR1 and CDR2 (germline): MNHNY, SVGAGI (reference sequence). The V end lost 4 bases, the J end lost 6 bases, and 10 bases lay between the germline ends. Findings and caveats of the study: Shortening that was moderate but significant affected the TCRB CDR3s of Type 1 diabetes patients in all four CD4+ subsets. There were fewer insertions and more deletions at the VDJ junctions of type 1 diabetes patients. There was a possibility that cDNA sequencing over-represented cells with high TCR expression.

Points on this clone: Its target is not known. This could be a read error, since a much larger clone is one nucleotide away.

The clonotype originates from a man aged 25 to 45 with type 1 diabetes. The V and J genes are TRBV6-6 and TRBJ1-5, with a weak D call TRBD1 (5 bases). The sequencing input was central memory CD4+ T cells from blood. The CDR3 bases are TGTGCCAGCAGTTTGTCGCAGGGTCAGCCCCAGCATTTT. This sequence encodes CASSLSQGQPQHF.